This T cell receptor (beta chain) was identified in a study of blood T cell repertoires in COVID-19. CDR3 length: 14 residues. Trimming stripped 0 bases from V and 5 bases from J, with 9 bases between. Germline assignment: CDR1 SGHRS and CDR2 YFSETQ. The repertoire was sequenced with immunoSEQ multiplex PCR; TCRdb's copy has only in-frame clones and lacks some. Here the sample spans approximately 65,000 clones, about 93% being singletons. The receptor was derived from a man in his 70s with active COVID-19. Sequencing was done on a sample of peripheral blood. This chain connects TRBV5-1 to TRBJ2-1; D possibly corresponds to TRBD1 (6 bases). The CDR3 sequence is CASSLVGQNNEQFF. The CDR3 coding sequence is TGCGCCAGCAGCTTGGTGGGACAAAACAATGAGCAGTTCTTC.